The 18 T cell receptor beta chains given below trace back to one sample, sequenced in a study of OX40 agonist ivuxolimab in advanced cancers. Library construction relied on the immunoSEQ multiplex PCR assay. This immuneACCESS table, as held by TCRdb, lists in-frame sequences with V and J called but not all clones. Of the missing ones, under half trace to an unresolved V gene in checked studies; the others have no known cause. Here the sample has about 70,000 clones; about 90% occur a single time. Under 2.5% of the sample is in the top ten clones. The sample was CD4+ or CD8+ T cells sorted from blood, taken in a trial of the OX40 agonist ivuxolimab. The receptors here all came from an adult with an advanced solid tumor such as melanoma, head and neck, liver or kidney cancer.

The chain joins TRBV19 to TRBJ1-2; D not resolved. Deletions cut 0 bases from V and 2 bases from J, with 10 bases between. The CDR3 sequence is 15 residues long. Germline CDR1 is LNHDA and CDR2 is SQIVND (reference sequence). This CDR3 is CASSIENRLNYGYTF. CDR3 nucleotides: TGTGCCAGTAGTATAGAGAACCGGCTAAACTATGGCTACACCTTC. Variable domain in full (rest from reference TRBV19 and TRBJ1-2): DGGITQSPKYLFRKEGQNVTLSCEQNLNHDAMYWYRQDPGQGLRLIYYSQIVNDFQKGDIAEGYSVSREKKESFPLTVTSAQKNPTAFYLCASSIENRLNYGYTFGSGTRLTVV.

This clone has only a few counts. The chain uses TRBV7-2 and TRBJ2-7; 10 positions agree with TRBD1. The CDR3 loop spans 17 amino acids. Losses at the gene ends were 4 bases for V and 4 bases for J; bases not matched to a gene: 13. Germline CDR1 is SGHTA and CDR2 is FQGNSA. Here the CDR3 reads CASSSSARDRGKYEQYF. As DNA, the CDR3 is TGTGCCAGCAGCTCCTCAGCTCGGGACAGGGGAAAATACGAGCAGTACTTC.

The rearrangement uses TRBV21-1 and TRBJ1-1; the table's D call, TRBD1, has no DNA check behind it. TRBV21-1 is an annotated pseudogene. This CDR3 is built from 16 residues. The CDR3 bases are TGTGCCAGCAGCAAAATAACGACAGGGGGGGACACTGAAGCTTTCTTT. Protein product: CASSKITTGGDTEAFF.

V usage is TRBV7-9 and J usage is TRBJ1-1, with unresolved D. The germline CDR1 and CDR2 sequences are SEHNR and FQNEAQ (reference sequence). With 1 base removed from V and 4 bases from J, the gap between germline ends came to 13 bases. The CDR3 loop spans 15 amino acids. CDR3 loop: CASSLGLGSSTEAFF. For the CDR3, the DNA is TGTGCCAGCAGCTTAGGTCTGGGGTCATCCACTGAAGCTTTCTTT.

The J gene is TRBJ2-3, the V gene TRBV28, with 9 bases matching TRBD1. V trimming: 5 bases; J trimming: 5 bases; junction bases outside the gene matches: 11. The CDR3 totals 16 residues. Per the germline V gene, CDR1 is MDHEN and CDR2 is SYDVKM. The CDR3 protein is CASSTGQGVFGDTQYF. CDR3 nucleotide sequence: TGTGCCAGCAGTACGGGACAGGGCGTTTTCGGAGATACGCAGTATTTT.

J is TRBJ2-1 and V is TRBV5-1; TRBD1 aligns across 7 bases. The CDR3 has 15 residues. V was clipped by 0 bases and J by 2 bases; unmatched bases: 2. Germline V gene lookup returns CDR1 SGHRS and CDR2 YFSETQ. The CDR3 protein is CASSLAGTAYNEQFF. DNA of the CDR3: TGCGCCAGCAGCTTGGCCGGGACAGCCTACAATGAGCAGTTCTTC.

This rearrangement joins TRBV5-1 to TRBJ1-1; perhaps TRBD1 as D (5 bases). Germline loops: CDR1 SGHRS, CDR2 YFSETQ. V lost 4 bases and J 1 base, leaving 14 bases between the germline ends. The CDR3 contains 15 residues. DNA of the CDR3: TGCGCCAGCAGCGGTGGCAGTCAGGGGAACACTGAAGCTTTCTTT. Amino acid sequence: CASSGGSQGNTEAFF.

The genes are TRBV4-2 and TRBJ1-1; 9 nucleotides match TRBD1. V was clipped by 4 bases and J by 0 bases; unmatched bases: 6. Germline CDR1 is LGHNA and CDR2 is YNFKEQ. The CDR3 is 16 residues long. CDR3 sequence (DNA): TGTGCCAGCAGCCCAGGGACAGGGAGCTTGAACACTGAAGCTTTCTTT. Its protein is CASSPGTGSLNTEAFF.

The table lists this clone with a count of one. This chain links TRBV29-1 with TRBJ2-1, with D tentatively TRBD2 (6 bases). Trimming cost V 7 bases and J 8 bases, with 21 bases left between them. Germline assignment: CDR1 SQVTM and CDR2 ANQGSEA. The CDR3 is 14 amino acids. The DNA for the CDR3 is TGCAGCGGTCGGGGACTTTCCCCCGGCGATGAGCAGTTCTTC. Protein product: CSGRGLSPGDEQFF.

V gene TRBV4-3 combines with J gene TRBJ1-1, with 12 positions matching TRBD1. There are 18 residues in the CDR3. V was pared by 1 base and J by 0 bases, with 6 bases of the junction left unmatched. Per the germline V gene, CDR1 is LGHNA and CDR2 is YSLEER. CDR3 DNA sequence: TGCGCCAGCAGCCAAGCCCGGGACAGGGGGCACATGAACACTGAAGCTTTCTTT. Its translation is CASSQARDRGHMNTEAFF.

This clone has more than one count but fewer than ten. The chain employs TRBV9 and TRBJ1-4, with D unresolved. The germline V and J ends were trimmed by 6 bases and 0 bases, with 6 bases remaining between them. The germline V gene encodes CDR1 SGDLS and CDR2 YYNGEE. This CDR3 spans 13 amino acids. CDR3 amino acids: CASTAATNEKLFF. The CDR3 DNA reads as TGTGCCAGCACGGCAGCAACTAATGAAAAACTGTTTTTT.

The gene calls are TRBV4-3 and TRBJ2-1; D is undetermined. V was cut by 0 bases and J by 8 bases, with 14 bases left in between. This CDR3 is built from 15 residues. Germline assignment: CDR1 LGHNA and CDR2 YSLEER. CDR3 DNA sequence: TGCGCCAGCAGCCAAGAATGGACCCCCTCGGATGAGCAGTTCTTC. Amino acids: CASSQEWTPSDEQFF.

The rearrangement uses TRBV10-2 and TRBJ1-1; D is perhaps TRBD1 (5 bases). The V end was cut by 4 bases, the J end by 5 bases, with 17 bases between. The CDR3 is 15 amino acids. Germline V gene data show CDR1 as WSHSY and CDR2 as SAAADI. The CDR3 DNA is TGCGCCAGCAGTGGCGGGGACCGCGGGGGGACTGAAGCTTTCTTT. As protein: CASSGGDRGGTEAFF.

This rearrangement joins TRBV7-8 to TRBJ2-1, with TRBD2 as a possible D gene (5 bases). The CDR3 has 11 residues. In germline, CDR1 is SGHVS, CDR2 FQNEAQ. The germline V and J ends were trimmed by 4 bases and 9 bases, with 7 bases remaining between them. CDR3 sequence (DNA): TGTGCCAGCAGCTATGCGGGTGAGCAGTTCTTC. This translates into CASSYAGEQFF.

The chain links TRBV4-1 to TRBJ2-7; 11 bases align to TRBD1. Germline trimming cut 5 bases from V and 6 bases from J; bases unmatched to any gene: 9. Per the germline V gene, CDR1 is MGHRA and CDR2 is YSYEKL. CDR3 size: 15 residues. CDR3 amino acids: CASSRGQGAGGEQYF. The DNA for the CDR3 is TGCGCCAGCAGCAGAGGACAGGGGGCAGGAGGCGAGCAGTACTTC.

The V gene is TRBV11-3, the J gene TRBJ2-2; D remains unclear. The V end was cut by 5 bases, the J end by 5 bases, with 9 bases between. The CDR3 sequence is 13 residues long. Germline V gene sequence: CDR1 SGHNT, CDR2 YENEEA. CDR3 nucleotide sequence: TGTGCCAGCAGCGGCCTTAAAACCGGGGAGCTGTTTTTT. Amino acids: CASSGLKTGELFF. Full variable domain (outside the CDR3, taken from reference TRBV11-3 and TRBJ2-2): EAGVVQSPRYKIIEKKQPVAFWCNPISGHNTLYWYLQNLGQGPELLIRYENEEAVDDSQLPKDRFSAERLKGVDSTLKIQPAELGDSAVYLCASSGLKTGELFFGEGSRLTVL.

V gene TRBV19 combines with J gene TRBJ1-5; unclear D gene. CDR3 length equals 13 residues. V gave up 5 bases and J gave up 2 bases, with 7 bases separating them. CDR1 and CDR2 from the germline V gene are LNHDA and SQIVND (reference sequence). The CDR3 DNA is TGTGCCAGTAGTGCTGTCCGCAATCAGCCCCAGCATTTT. It encodes CASSAVRNQPQHF.

The chain is built from TRBV28 and TRBJ2-7; D possibly corresponds to TRBD1 (5 bases). The CDR3 has 14 residues. Germline V gives CDR1 MDHEN, CDR2 SYDVKM. V shed 4 bases and J shed 1 base, with 11 bases lying between them. The CDR3 DNA sequence: TGTGCCAGCAGTTGGGGCGGAGCTTCCTACGAGCAGTACTTC. Residues: CASSWGGASYEQYF.